The 15 T cell receptor beta chains below come from one sample, sequenced in a study of tumor-infiltrating lymphocytes in primary liver carcinoma. Taking roughly 20-32 mg of unsorted bulk tissue, the authors co-extracted RNA and DNA. TCR beta cDNA came from around 500 ng total RNA, primed with a constant-region primer. Construction of TCR beta libraries relied on three successive nested multiplex PCR rounds employing slightly modified ARM-PCR. Primers for the first two PCR rounds were TRBV1-TRBV30 forward primers and a C-beta reverse primer (roughly 10 cycles per round). TCRdb analysed the multiplex PCR reads with MiXCR anew, one entry per CDR3 protein. The sample carries tens of thousands of distinct CDR3 sequences, about two thirds recorded once. The specimen was liver tumor tissue from sampling region 5. Noted subset: tumor region T5, tumor centre. These receptors originate from a man between 40 and 49 years old with primary liver carcinoma and hepatitis B virus infection.

Comments on this clonotype: Lacking the conserved final phenylalanine or tryptophan, this CDR3 likely reflects a read error. The chain has TRBV6-1 and TRBJ1-6; D is ambiguous. Germline lookup yields CDR1 MNHNS and CDR2 SASEGT. The ends were cut back, 5 bases at V and 3 bases at J, with 5 bases in the middle. The CDR3 is 13 residues long. The CDR3 region is CASSTDYNSPLHI. CDR3 bases: TGTGCCAGCAGTACAGACTATAATTCACCCCTCCACATT.

Regarding this clonotype: One base away lies a much larger clone, so this may be a sequencing read error. The conserved final phenylalanine or tryptophan is absent from the CDR3, which likely points to a read error. The rearrangement links TRBV11-2 to TRBJ2-7; 9 positions agree with TRBD2. This CDR3 has 15 amino acids. The germline CDR1 and CDR2 sequences are SGHAT and FQNNGV. The CDR3 DNA reads as TGTAACAGCAGCTTAAGGATAGCGGGAGAACTCGAGCAGTACCTC. Its translation is CNSSLRIAGELEQYL.

Details on this clonotype: The CDR3 does not end in the conserved phenylalanine or tryptophan, so this is likely a read error. This sequence joins TRBV4-1 and TRBJ2-7; 11 positions match TRBD2. The germline gives CDR1 MGHRA, CDR2 YSYEKL. The CDR3 has 19 residues. The trim removed 4 bases at V and 3 bases at J, leaving 17 bases unmatched. CDR3 residues: CASSRRLVAGGQSDYEQYL. CDR3 nucleotide sequence: TGCGCCAGCAGCCGTAGATTGGTAGCGGGAGGGCAGTCGGACTACGAGCAGTACCTC.

This clonotype appeared a single time. It is likely a read error, because the conserved phenylalanine at the end of the CDR3 is missing. V gene TRBV7-9 combines with J gene TRBJ2-3; maybe TRBD1 (6 bases). V was trimmed by 9 bases and J by 3 bases, leaving 22 bases between them. This CDR3 contains 16 residues. Looked up from germline, CDR1 is SEHNR and CDR2 is FQNEAQ (reference sequence). CDR3 residues: CASTNMDRDSTDTQYL. The CDR3 DNA follows: TGTGCCAGTACTAACATGGACAGAGACAGTACAGATACGCAGTATTTA.

The chain is built from TRBV28 and TRBJ2-3; D is possibly TRBD2 (6 bases). This CDR3 region has 13 residues. Germline values: CDR1 MDHEN, CDR2 SYDVKM. The V end was cut by 5 bases, the J end by 10 bases, with 16 bases between. This chain's CDR3 is CASSGLYKGPQYF. CDR3 sequence (DNA): TGTGCCAGCAGTGGACTATACAAAGGTCCGCAGTATTTT.

Worth noting for this clonotype: A clone one base away is much larger, so this may be a read error. V and J are TRBV6-4 and TRBJ2-5; the D gene is possibly TRBD1 (7 bases). Trimming stripped 0 bases from V and 3 bases from J, with 17 bases between. This CDR3 has 17 amino acids. Germline V lookup: CDR1 MRHNA, CDR2 SNTAGT. The CDR3 sequence: CASSDSIGQGEEETQYF. The CDR3, as DNA: TGTGCCAGCAGTGACTCGATAGGGCAGGGGGAGGAAGAGACCCAGTACTTC.

This clonotype counts as medium-sized. The chain has TRBV10-2 and TRBJ1-5; D not resolved. This CDR3 comprises 14 residues. Trimming stripped 0 bases from V and 6 bases from J, with 9 bases between. Germline CDR1 and CDR2: WSHSY and SAAADI. CDR3 DNA sequence: TGCGCCAGCAGTGAGTCCGACTCTGGTCAGCCCCAGCATTTT. It is translated as CASSESDSGQPQHF.

As concerns this clonotype: A much larger clonotype is one base distant, so this may be a read error. The chain has TRBV30 and TRBJ2-5, with 8 bases that match TRBD2. This CDR3 is 16 amino acids long. The trim removed 2 bases at V and 4 bases at J, leaving 12 bases unmatched. CDR1 is GTSNPN, CDR2 SVGIG, per germline (reference sequence). This CDR3 reads CAWSPPGLEGGETQYF. CDR3 nucleotides: TGTGCCTGGAGTCCCCCGGGACTAGAGGGTGGAGAGACCCAGTACTTC.

As concerns this clonotype: The final CDR3 position lacks the conserved phenylalanine or tryptophan, pointing to a likely read error. J is TRBJ2-7 and V is TRBV4-2, with D maybe TRBD2 (6 bases). The germline V gene encodes CDR1 LGHNA and CDR2 YNFKEQ. This CDR3 spans 18 amino acids. V shed 0 bases and J shed 1 base, with 19 bases lying between them. The CDR3 is CASSQEGLARGLSYEQYL. For the CDR3, the DNA is TGTGCCAGCAGCCAAGAGGGGCTAGCGCGAGGTCTGTCCTACGAGCAGTACCTC.

This clonotype is medium-sized by share. The chain uses TRBV11-2 and TRBJ2-1; possible D gene TRBD2, 6 bases. Germline V CDR1 and CDR2: SGHAT, FQNNGV. There are 18 residues in the CDR3. V was cut by 5 bases and J by 2 bases, with 22 bases left in between. In nucleotides, the CDR3 is TGTGCCAGCAGCAAACCGGGGCGGGGCACTCGCCCCTACAATGAGCAGTTCTTC. It translates to CASSKPGRGTRPYNEQFF.

On this clonotype itself: A read error is likely, as this CDR3 ends without the conserved phenylalanine or tryptophan. The chain couples TRBV11-2 to TRBJ2-2, with TRBD2 as a possible D gene (5 bases). This CDR3 region has 14 residues. The germline gives CDR1 SGHAT, CDR2 FQNNGV. As DNA, the CDR3 is TGTGCAAGCGGCTTAAGCTCGGGAACCGGGGAGCTGTTTGTT. As protein: CASGLSSGTGELFV.

This clonotype came up many times. This rearrangement joins TRBV28 to TRBJ2-1; D possibly corresponds to TRBD1 (5 bases). The V gene's germline CDR1 is MDHEN and CDR2 SYDVKM. This CDR3 spans 14 amino acids. The germline V and J ends were trimmed by 7 bases and 3 bases, with 13 bases remaining between them. DNA of the CDR3: TGTGCCAGCACGGTAGCAGGGCTCTACAATGAGCAGTTCTTC. It encodes CASTVAGLYNEQFF.

This clonotype was detected many times. J is TRBJ2-4 and V is TRBV12-3 or TRBV12-4; maybe TRBD1 (6 bases). This CDR3 has 16 amino acids. The V and J ends lost 8 bases and 0 bases respectively, with 17 bases between them. The CDR3 spells CASGPRTEIAKNIQYF. The DNA for the CDR3 is TGTGCCAGCGGGCCCCGGACAGAAATAGCCAAAAACATTCAGTACTTC.

The DNA of the CDR3 is TGTGCCAGTAGTCTACAATCGGGTGCCTACGAGCAGTACTTC. It codes for CASSLQSGAYEQYF. The chain couples TRBV28 to TRBJ2-7; D not resolved. The CDR3 runs 14 residues. The ends were cut back, 9 bases at V and 2 bases at J, with 17 bases in the middle. Germline V gene sequence: CDR1 MDHEN, CDR2 SYDVKM.

The count of this clonotype is one. The CDR3 does not end in the conserved phenylalanine or tryptophan, so this is likely a read error. No DNA is shown, since the ends of the CDR3 on it are uncertain; the CDR3 is the one TCRdb lists. This chain connects TRBV11-1 to TRBJ2-3; the DNA was not compared with TRBD2, the D call given in the table. Both ends counted, the CDR3 spans 16 residues. CDR1 is SGHAT and CDR2 is FQDESV in the germline V gene (reference sequence). This chain's CDR3 is CASSKGLAVNTDTPYL.